Listed here are 31 T cell receptor beta chains from one sample, sequenced in a study of siplizumab effects on memory and regulatory T cells. The repertoire was sequenced with immunoSEQ multiplex PCR; TCRdb's copy has only in-frame clones and lacks some. The sample contains approximately 65,000 clones, less than 85% of which appear only once. Sequencing was done on a sample of memory CD4+ T cells sorted from blood. These receptors were obtained from a human donor in good health.

The V call is TRBV4-1, the J call TRBJ2-7, with TRBD1 as a possible D gene (5 bases). CDR3 size: 17 residues. The V end was cut by 0 bases, the J end by 3 bases, with 18 bases between. Germline V gives CDR1 MGHRA, CDR2 YSYEKL. This CDR3 reads CASSQERAGPVFYEQYF. In nucleotides, the CDR3 is TGCGCCAGCAGCCAAGAAAGAGCAGGGCCAGTTTTCTACGAGCAGTACTTC.

The chain recombines TRBV7-2 with TRBJ2-3; D is unresolved. Germline CDR1 and CDR2: SGHTA and FQGNSA. The CDR3 spans 12 residues. V dropped 6 bases and J dropped 2 bases, with 6 bases sitting between them. The CDR3 DNA reads as TGTGCCAGCAGTTACTTCACAGATACGCAGTATTTT. This sequence encodes CASSYFTDTQYF. Based on the CDR3 plus reference TRBV7-2 and TRBJ2-3, the full variable domain is GAGVSQSPSNKVTEKGKDVELRCDPISGHTALYWYRQSLGQGLEFLIYFQGNSAPDKSGLPSDRFSAERTGGSVSTLTIQRTQQEDSAVYLCASSYFTDTQYFGPGTRLTVL.

The chain employs TRBV6-6 and TRBJ1-2; TRBD1 matches 8 bases. V lost 7 bases to trimming and J lost 8 bases; unmatched junction nucleotides: 12. The germline V gene has CDR1 MNHNY and CDR2 SVGAGI (reference sequence). The CDR3 is made up of 14 amino acids. CDR3 coding DNA: TGTGCCAGCAAAATGGGACAGGCAACTTGGGGCTACACCTTC. Translated, it gives CASKMGQATWGYTF.

CDR3 bases: TGTGCCAGTAGTATAATCCGGGGCTCCTACAATGAGCAGTTCTTC. Amino acids: CASSIIRGSYNEQFF. The J gene is TRBJ2-1, the V gene TRBV19; possible D gene TRBD2, 5 bases. Germline V gene lookup returns CDR1 LNHDA and CDR2 SQIVND (reference sequence). This CDR3 spans 15 amino acids. The ends were cut back, 2 bases at V and 0 bases at J, with 8 bases in the middle. Full variable domain (remainder filled in from reference TRBV19 and TRBJ2-1): DGGITQSPKYLFRKEGQNVTLSCEQNLNHDAMYWYRQDPGQGLRLIYYSQIVNDFQKGDIAEGYSVSREKKESFPLTVTSAQKNPTAFYLCASSIIRGSYNEQFFGPGTRLTVL.

The chain uses TRBV4-2 and TRBJ2-5; D may be TRBD1 (6 bases). This CDR3 is built from 14 residues. Germline V CDR1 and CDR2: LGHNA, YNFKEQ. The germline V and J ends were trimmed by 1 base and 1 base, with 7 bases remaining between them. The CDR3, as DNA: TGTGCCAGCAGCCAAGGGGGGCTCCAAGAGACCCAGTACTTC. It translates to CASSQGGLQETQYF.

The chain joins TRBV4-1 to TRBJ1-5; TRBD1 is a possible D gene (5 bases). Germline CDR1 reads MGHRA; CDR2 reads YSYEKL. With 0 bases removed from V and 11 bases from J, the gap between germline ends came to 20 bases. There are 16 residues in the CDR3. The CDR3 DNA is TGCGCCAGCAGCCAAGATCCGAATCAGGGTGGCCTCTCCCAGCATTTT. Residues: CASSQDPNQGGLSQHF.

This sequence joins TRBV30 and TRBJ2-2; D gene ambiguous. The germline CDR1 and CDR2 sequences are GTSNPN and SVGIG (reference sequence). The CDR3 length is 13 residues. V was clipped by 7 bases and J by 6 bases, with 15 bases between them. CDR3 DNA sequence: TGTGCCTTCTCAACATGGCGCCCCGGGGAGCTGTTTTTT. This codes for CAFSTWRPGELFF.

The CDR3 protein is CASSSLGAGDTEAFF. The CDR3 DNA follows: TGTGCCAGCAGCTCCCTCGGGGCCGGAGACACTGAAGCTTTCTTT. This rearrangement joins TRBV11-1 to TRBJ1-1; tentative D call: TRBD1 (5 bases). V was cut by 4 bases and J by 3 bases, with 15 bases left in between. CDR3 size: 15 residues. Per the germline V gene, CDR1 is SGHAT and CDR2 is FQDESV (reference sequence). Looking up the rest from reference TRBV11-1 and TRBJ1-1 gives the full variable domain: EAEVAQSPRYKITEKSQAVAFWCDPISGHATLYWYRQILGQGPELLVQFQDESVVDDSQLPKDRFSAERLKGVDSTLKIQPAELGDSAMYLCASSSLGAGDTEAFFGQGTRLTVV.

The DNA of the CDR3 is TGTGCCAGCAGTTCGACAGGGTCTAATGGCTACACCTTC. Translated, it gives CASSSTGSNGYTF. The chain employs TRBV6-5 and TRBJ1-2, with 7 nucleotides matching TRBD1. With V trimmed by 4 bases and J by 6 bases, 5 bases remained unmatched. CDR1 MNHEY and CDR2 SVGAGI come from the germline V gene. The CDR3 is 13 residues long.

This chain uses TRBV5-1 with TRBJ2-3; D is undetermined. V lost 1 base and J 4 bases, leaving 13 bases between the germline ends. Per the germline V gene, CDR1 is SGHRS and CDR2 is YFSETQ. The CDR3 is 15 residues long. CDR3 sequence: CASSLTGNGADTQYF. The CDR3 DNA follows: TGCGCCAGCAGCTTGACTGGGAATGGGGCAGATACGCAGTATTTT.

A single count supports this clone. The chain uses TRBV7-9 and TRBJ2-7; D perhaps matches TRBD2 (5 bases). Trimming took 3 bases from V and 2 from J, leaving 11 bases between them. The CDR3 has 14 amino acids. Germline CDR1 is SEHNR and CDR2 is FQNEAQ (reference sequence). The CDR3 loop is CASSLESRAYEQYF. The DNA of the CDR3 is TGTGCCAGCAGCTTGGAATCGAGGGCCTACGAGCAGTACTTC.

V gene TRBV19 combines with J gene TRBJ1-4; 11 bases match TRBD1. V shed 3 bases and J 7 bases; nucleotides not matched to a gene: 4. The CDR3 length is 15 residues. The germline gives CDR1 LNHDA, CDR2 SQIVND (reference sequence). The CDR3: CASSMSGTGGEKLFF. The CDR3 bases are TGTGCCAGTAGTATGAGTGGGACAGGGGGTGAAAAACTGTTTTTT.

The chain links TRBV6-5 to TRBJ1-1; TRBD1 might be the D (5 bases). Trimming cost V 6 bases and J 1 base, with 12 bases left between them. The CDR3 runs 14 residues. Germline values: CDR1 MNHEY, CDR2 SVGAGI. This CDR3 reads CASRGGVRNTEAFF. As DNA, the CDR3 is TGTGCCAGCAGGGGGGGGGTGAGGAACACTGAAGCTTTCTTT.

The rearrangement links TRBV7-2 to TRBJ1-5; D is uncertain. CDR3 size: 13 residues. Germline CDR1 reads SGHTA; CDR2 reads FQGNSA. Trimming took off 1 base at V and 5 bases at J, with 6 bases between the two ends. CDR3 nucleotides: TGTGCCAGCAGCTTAGGGCATGATCAGCCCCAGCATTTT. This gives the protein CASSLGHDQPQHF.

The chain combines TRBV19 with TRBJ2-1; TRBD1 is a possible D gene (6 bases). The CDR3 contains 14 residues. Trimming removed 3 bases from V and 6 bases from J, with 12 bases in between. CDR1 is LNHDA and CDR2 is SQIVND in the germline V gene (reference sequence). The CDR3 loop is CASSIGGEINEQFF. In DNA, the CDR3 is TGTGCCAGTAGTATTGGGGGCGAAATCAATGAGCAGTTCTTC.

J is TRBJ1-2 and V is TRBV27; the D gene is possibly TRBD1 (5 bases). V was pared by 6 bases and J by 9 bases, with 14 bases between. The germline V gene encodes CDR1 MNHEY and CDR2 SMNVEV (reference sequence). This CDR3 region has 12 residues. Written as DNA, the CDR3 is TGTGCCAGCAGGGGAACGGGGGAGCGCTACACCTTC. It translates to CASRGTGERYTF.

This sequence joins TRBV5-1 and TRBJ2-4; 9 bases fit TRBD1. There are 17 residues in the CDR3. The germline V gene encodes CDR1 SGHRS and CDR2 YFSETQ. With V trimmed by 0 bases and J by 0 bases, 4 bases remained unmatched. In nucleotides, the CDR3 is TGCGCCAGCAGCTTGGGCGGACAGGGGTTAGCCAAAAACATTCAGTACTTC. Amino acids: CASSLGGQGLAKNIQYF.

In its sample, this clone was seen once. The gene calls are TRBV5-1 and TRBJ1-3; 10 nucleotides match TRBD1. The CDR3 has 17 amino acids. The junction had 6 bases not matched to a gene; V was cut back by 3 bases and J by 0 bases. Germline CDR1 reads SGHRS; CDR2 reads YFSETQ. Written as DNA, the CDR3 is TGCGCCAGCAGCTCGACAGGGGGCGCCGGCTCTGGAAACACCATATATTTT. The encoded protein is CASSSTGGAGSGNTIYF.

V and J are TRBV4-2 and TRBJ2-6; D is possibly TRBD2 (6 bases). Trimming pared 0 bases from V and 1 base from J, leaving 16 bases between. Germline V gene data show CDR1 as LGHNA and CDR2 as YNFKEQ. The CDR3 totals 19 residues. The CDR3 DNA reads TGTGCCAGCAGCCAAGATATTCCGGCGGGACGGTCTGGGGCCAACGTCCTGACTTTC. This sequence encodes CASSQDIPAGRSGANVLTF.

This clone was seen once. The chain uses TRBV11-1 and TRBJ1-1; a weak D match, TRBD1 (5 bases). In germline, CDR1 is SGHAT, CDR2 FQDESV (reference sequence). V lost 6 bases and J 4 bases, leaving 18 bases between the germline ends. This CDR3 is 15 amino acids long. CDR3 residues: CASSRPGPQGTEAFF. The CDR3 DNA reads TGTGCCAGCAGTCGACCGGGACCCCAGGGCACTGAAGCTTTCTTT. Full variable domain (missing parts from reference TRBV11-1 and TRBJ1-1): EAEVAQSPRYKITEKSQAVAFWCDPISGHATLYWYRQILGQGPELLVQFQDESVVDDSQLPKDRFSAERLKGVDSTLKIQPAELGDSAMYLCASSRPGPQGTEAFFGQGTRLTVV.

V and J are TRBV7-2 and TRBJ2-1; 7 bases agree with TRBD2. Trimming removed 1 base from V and 8 bases from J; junction bases left unmatched: 11. This CDR3 has 16 amino acids. CDR1 SGHTA and CDR2 FQGNSA come from the germline V gene. The CDR3 here is CASSLGRRERSDEQFF. The CDR3 nucleotides are TGTGCCAGCAGCTTAGGGCGGCGGGAGAGGAGCGATGAGCAGTTCTTC.

The CDR3 is CASSLGAEYEQYF. The CDR3 nucleotides are TGTGCCAGCAGCTTAGGTGCGGAGTACGAGCAGTACTTC. The chain joins TRBV7-3 to TRBJ2-7; D gene uncertain. V lost 2 bases, J lost 4 bases, and 9 bases lay in between. Germline V gene data show CDR1 as SGHTA and CDR2 as FQGTGA. The CDR3 spans 13 residues.

The chain employs TRBV7-2 and TRBJ2-1; TRBD2 matches 8 bases. The V gene end was trimmed by 2 bases and the J gene end by 10 bases; junction bases not matched to a gene: 7. CDR3 length: 14 amino acids. Germline lookup yields CDR1 SGHTA and CDR2 FQGNSA. The DNA for the CDR3 is TGTGCCAGCAGCTTACGACGGGAGGGCCAGGAGCAGTTCTTC. The encoded protein is CASSLRREGQEQFF.

V usage is TRBV5-1 and J usage is TRBJ2-7; D gene ambiguous. Germline V gene lookup returns CDR1 SGHRS and CDR2 YFSETQ. Trimming cost V 4 bases and J 6 bases, with 17 bases left between them. The CDR3 extends over 14 amino acids. This CDR3 reads CASSPEPNFAEQYF. The CDR3, as DNA: TGCGCCAGCAGCCCGGAGCCTAATTTTGCCGAGCAGTACTTC.

The chain carries TRBV10-3 and TRBJ1-5, with D perhaps TRBD1 (5 bases). V lost 7 bases, J lost 4 bases, and 14 bases lay in between. Germline CDR1 reads ENHRY; CDR2 reads SYGVKD. The CDR3 contains 14 residues. The CDR3 DNA is TGTGCCATCAAACGGGGTGGGGGAAATCAGCCCCAGCATTTT. Translation gives CAIKRGGGNQPQHF.

This sequence joins TRBV6-1 and TRBJ2-3, with TRBD2 identical over 7 bases. CDR1 MNHNS and CDR2 SASEGT come from the germline V gene. V lost 4 bases, J lost 6 bases, and 7 bases stayed unmatched. The CDR3 is 14 residues long. The CDR3 loop is CASSGGLSLDTQYF. CDR3 in DNA: TGTGCCAGCAGTGGGGGACTATCTTTGGATACGCAGTATTTT.

The CDR3 sequence is CASSPETGGSTGELFF. In DNA form, the CDR3 reads TGTGCCAGCTCACCAGAGACAGGGGGTAGCACCGGGGAGCTGTTTTTT. The chain employs TRBV18 and TRBJ2-2; TRBD1 aligns across 9 bases. Germline loops: CDR1 KGHSH, CDR2 LQKENI. The V segment lost 2 bases and the J segment 4 bases; nucleotides outside the gene matches: 5. The CDR3 contains 16 residues. Using reference TRBV18 and TRBJ2-2 for the parts outside the CDR3, the full variable domain is NAGVMQNPRHLVRRRGQEARLRCSPMKGHSHVYWYRQLPEEGLKFMVYLQKENIIDESGMPKERFSAEFPKEGPSILRIQQVVRGDSAAYFCASSPETGGSTGELFFGEGSRLTVL.

The genes are TRBV5-8 and TRBJ2-1, with 7 bases that match TRBD2. This CDR3 comprises 17 residues. CDR1 is SGHTS and CDR2 is YDEGEE in the germline V gene. The V and J ends lost 0 bases and 4 bases, in that order; junction bases with no gene match: 10. This CDR3 is CASSLGMKRGLYNEQFF. CDR3 bases: TGTGCCAGCAGCTTGGGGATGAAGCGGGGCTTATACAATGAGCAGTTCTTC. The full variable domain, completed using reference TRBV5-8 and TRBJ2-1, is EAGVTQSPTHLIKTRGQQATLRCSPISGHTSVYWYQQALGLGLQFLLWYDEGEERNRGNFPPRFSGRQFPNYSSELNVNALELEDSALYLCASSLGMKRGLYNEQFFGPGTRLTVL.

The V and J genes are TRBV19 and TRBJ1-2; no clear D. V lost 10 bases and J lost 0, with 12 bases in between. The CDR3 has 13 amino acids. Germline V gene lookup returns CDR1 LNHDA and CDR2 SQIVND (reference sequence). The CDR3 region has the DNA TGTGCCACCGGTGTTCCCTCTAACTATGGCTACACCTTC. This sequence encodes CATGVPSNYGYTF. The complete variable domain, with remaining parts taken from reference TRBV19 and TRBJ1-2, reads DGGITQSPKYLFRKEGQNVTLSCEQNLNHDAMYWYRQDPGQGLRLIYYSQIVNDFQKGDIAEGYSVSREKKESFPLTVTSAQKNPTAFYLCATGVPSNYGYTFGSGTRLTVV.

The CDR3 DNA follows: TGTGCCAGCAGTGGAGGGTTCGGCACTGAAGCTTTCTTT. It yields the protein CASSGGFGTEAFF. This chain connects TRBV6-4 to TRBJ1-1; D is uncertain. V was pared by 4 bases and J by 4 bases, with 10 bases between. The CDR3 loop spans 13 amino acids. CDR1 is MRHNA, CDR2 SNTAGT, per germline.

The rearrangement links TRBV29-1 to TRBJ2-2; tentatively, D is TRBD1 (6 bases). Trimming took off 4 bases at V and 6 bases at J, with 6 bases between the two ends. Per germline, CDR1 SQVTM and CDR2 ANQGSEA. The CDR3 is 11 amino acids. The DNA for the CDR3 is TGCAGCGTTGGGGGGCCCGGGGAGCTGTTTTTT. Its translation: CSVGGPGELFF.